One sample yielded the 14 T cell receptor beta chains listed below, sequenced in a study of OX40 agonist ivuxolimab in advanced cancers. Some clones are missing from TCRdb's copy, which holds only in-frame ones; the method was immunoSEQ multiplex PCR. The data show 45,000 to 75,000 clones, roughly four fifths seen once. The specimen was CD4+ or CD8+ T cells sorted from blood, collected in a trial of the OX40 agonist ivuxolimab. The source of these receptors is an adult with an advanced solid tumor such as melanoma, head and neck, liver or kidney cancer.

V gene TRBV7-9 combines with J gene TRBJ2-5; D gene unclear. Trimming shortened V by 0 bases and J by 0 bases, and 5 bases separated the two germline ends. This CDR3 contains 14 residues. The V gene's germline CDR1 is SEHNR and CDR2 FQNEAQ (reference sequence). The CDR3 region has the DNA TGTGCCAGCAGCTTAGCCGGGTACCAAGAGACCCAGTACTTC. Encoded protein: CASSLAGYQETQYF. The whole variable domain, remainder taken from reference TRBV7-9 and TRBJ2-5, is DTGVSQNPRHKITKRGQNVTFRCDPISEHNRLYWYRQTLGQGPEFLTYFQNEAQLEKSRLLSDRFSAERPKGSFSTLEIQRTEQGDSAMYLCASSLAGYQETQYFGPGTRLLVL.

The chain couples TRBV7-9 to TRBJ2-7, with TRBD2 matching 9 bases. This CDR3 has 14 amino acids. J was trimmed by 2 bases and V by 3 bases; bases with no gene match: 2. Germline values: CDR1 SEHNR, CDR2 FQNEAQ (reference sequence). The CDR3 DNA follows: TGTGCCAGCAGCTTGGGCGGGGGGGCCTACGAGCAGTACTTC. Amino acids: CASSLGGGAYEQYF.

This chain connects TRBV29-1 to TRBJ2-2, with D possibly matching TRBD2 (5 bases). Germline loops: CDR1 SQVTM, CDR2 ANQGSEA. CDR3 length equals 14 residues. V gave up 4 bases and J gave up 2 bases, with 11 bases separating them. The CDR3 protein is CSVVPGGNTGELFF. DNA of the CDR3: TGCAGCGTTGTCCCCGGAGGAAACACCGGGGAGCTGTTTTTT.

The rearrangement uses TRBV6-6 and TRBJ1-3, with D uncertain. Germline assignment: CDR1 MNHNY and CDR2 SVGAGI (reference sequence). Trimming removed 8 bases at V and 0 bases at J, with 8 bases between. The CDR3 has 13 residues. CDR3 protein: CASAISSGNTIYF. The CDR3 DNA sequence: TGTGCCAGCGCTATAAGCTCTGGAAACACCATATATTTT.

The chain uses TRBV7-3 and TRBJ2-3; D is undetermined. This CDR3 has 13 amino acids. Germline CDR1 reads SGHTA; CDR2 reads FQGTGA. V was shortened by 0 bases and J by 4 bases, with 5 bases between the two germline ends. The CDR3 sequence is CASSLTGADTQYF. Written as DNA, the CDR3 is TGTGCCAGCAGCTTAACAGGTGCAGATACGCAGTATTTT.

The V and J genes are TRBV19 and TRBJ2-2; no reliable D call. V dropped 6 bases and J dropped 6 bases, with 11 bases sitting between them. CDR1 and CDR2 from the germline V gene are LNHDA and SQIVND (reference sequence). The CDR3 runs 13 residues. The CDR3 spells CASRARLAGELFF. The CDR3 DNA reads TGTGCCAGTAGGGCAAGGTTGGCCGGGGAGCTGTTTTTT.

J is TRBJ2-6 and V is TRBV5-1, with 7 positions matching TRBD1. This CDR3 is 17 amino acids long. CDR1 SGHRS and CDR2 YFSETQ come from the germline V gene. J gave up 0 bases and V 5 bases, and 8 bases lay outside the gene matches. In DNA form, the CDR3 reads TGCGCCAGCAGATGGACAGGAGACTCCTCTGGGGCCAACGTCCTGACTTTC. It specifies CASRWTGDSSGANVLTF.

The chain links TRBV30 to TRBJ2-2; 7 bases agree with TRBD2. CDR1 is GTSNPN and CDR2 is SVGIG in the germline V gene (reference sequence). Unmatched junction bases numbered 7, after V lost 5 bases and J lost 7 bases. This CDR3 has 13 residues. This CDR3 is CAWSGGRDGELFF. The CDR3 DNA sequence: TGTGCCTGGTCTGGGGGGAGGGACGGGGAGCTGTTTTTT.

V and J are TRBV19 and TRBJ2-5; TRBD1 matches 8 bases. From germline, CDR1 is LNHDA and CDR2 SQIVND (reference sequence). This CDR3 is built from 13 residues. After removal of 6 bases from V and 4 bases from J, the junction contained 4 bases not matched to a gene. Written as DNA, the CDR3 is TGTGCCAGTAGATCGACAGGGGTAGAGACCCAGTACTTC. As protein: CASRSTGVETQYF. The variable domain in full, with the rest retrieved from reference TRBV19 and TRBJ2-5, is DGGITQSPKYLFRKEGQNVTLSCEQNLNHDAMYWYRQDPGQGLRLIYYSQIVNDFQKGDIAEGYSVSREKKESFPLTVTSAQKNPTAFYLCASRSTGVETQYFGPGTRLLVL.

The V call is TRBV30, the J call TRBJ2-7; D is possibly TRBD1 or TRBD2 (6 bases each). The germline V and J ends were trimmed by 3 bases and 6 bases, with 12 bases remaining between them. CDR3 length equals 12 residues. The V gene's germline CDR1 is GTSNPN and CDR2 SVGIG (reference sequence). CDR3 loop: CAWRRGRGEQYF. CDR3 nucleotide sequence: TGTGCCTGGAGACGGGGGCGGGGCGAGCAGTACTTC.

The chain employs TRBV5-4 and TRBJ2-2; D unclear. This CDR3 comprises 14 residues. V was clipped by 0 bases and J by 8 bases, with 11 bases between them. Germline loops: CDR1 SGHNT, CDR2 YYREEE (reference sequence). CDR3 sequence (DNA): TGTGCCAGCAGCTTGGGGAGTCTCAGGGGGGAGCTGTTTTTT. Protein: CASSLGSLRGELFF.

The rearrangement uses TRBV5-6 and TRBJ1-4; TRBD1 aligns across 8 bases. CDR3 size: 14 residues. Trimming took 3 bases from V and 8 from J; bases not matched to a gene: 6. Germline-derived CDR1 and CDR2 are SGHDT and YYEEEE. The CDR3 DNA sequence: TGTGCCAGCAGCTGGACAGGGTTGTCGGAAAAACTGTTTTTT. This encodes CASSWTGLSEKLFF. The variable domain in full, with the rest retrieved from reference TRBV5-6 and TRBJ1-4, is DAGVTQSPTHLIKTRGQQVTLRCSPKSGHDTVSWYQQALGQGPQFIFQYYEEEERQRGNFPDRFSGHQFPNYSSELNVNALLLGDSALYLCASSWTGLSEKLFFGSGTQLSVL.

The chain employs TRBV7-8 and TRBJ2-7, with TRBD1 as a possible D gene (5 bases). The CDR3 runs 14 residues. The V gene lost 7 bases and the J gene lost 2 bases, with 15 bases spanning the gap. CDR1 and CDR2 from the germline V gene are SGHVS and FQNEAQ. The CDR3 region has the DNA TGTGCCAGCACTACCACCAGGGTGACCTACGAGCAGTACTTC. Its translation is CASTTTRVTYEQYF.

This chain joins TRBV2 and TRBJ2-7; perhaps TRBD1 as D (6 bases). With 6 bases removed from V and 1 base from J, the gap between germline ends came to 13 bases. The CDR3 loop spans 14 amino acids. CDR1 is SNHLY and CDR2 is FYNNEI in the germline V gene. CDR3 region: CASREWDNSYEQYF. DNA of the CDR3: TGTGCCAGCAGGGAATGGGACAATTCCTACGAGCAGTACTTC. Full variable domain (rest looked up from reference TRBV2 and TRBJ2-7): EPEVTQTPSHQVTQMGQEVILRCVPISNHLYFYWYRQILGQKVEFLVSFYNNEISEKSEIFDDQFSVERPDGSNFTLKIRSTKLEDSAMYFCASREWDNSYEQYFGPGTRLTVT.